Following are 2 T cell receptor beta chains from one sample sequenced in a study of blood T cell repertoires in COVID-19. The protocol was immunoSEQ multiplex PCR, while the TCRdb copy is restricted to in-frame clones and leaves out a portion. Found here are just over 250,000 clones, approximately 89% of them singletons; the top ten hold around 2.5%. The sequenced material came from peripheral blood. These TCRs come from a woman aged 45-65 years with acute or convalescent COVID-19.

The rearrangement joins TRBV4-1 to TRBJ1-5, with D possibly being TRBD1 (6 bases). Germline values: CDR1 MGHRA, CDR2 YSYEKL. The CDR3 loop spans 15 amino acids. Trimming shortened V by 2 bases and J by 3 bases, and 11 bases separated the two germline ends. CDR3 nucleotide sequence: TGCGCCAGCAGCCAACTCGACAGGTTCAATCAGCCCCAGCATTTT. Translation: CASSQLDRFNQPQHF.

The V call is TRBV11-1, the J call TRBJ1-2; 8 bases agree with TRBD1. CDR1 is SGHAT, CDR2 FQDESV, per germline (reference sequence). The CDR3 spans 14 residues. V lost 3 bases and J lost 3; bases outside the gene matches: 3. DNA for the CDR3: TGTGCCAGCAGCTTTTCGGGACAGGACTATGGCTACACCTTC. This translates into CASSFSGQDYGYTF.